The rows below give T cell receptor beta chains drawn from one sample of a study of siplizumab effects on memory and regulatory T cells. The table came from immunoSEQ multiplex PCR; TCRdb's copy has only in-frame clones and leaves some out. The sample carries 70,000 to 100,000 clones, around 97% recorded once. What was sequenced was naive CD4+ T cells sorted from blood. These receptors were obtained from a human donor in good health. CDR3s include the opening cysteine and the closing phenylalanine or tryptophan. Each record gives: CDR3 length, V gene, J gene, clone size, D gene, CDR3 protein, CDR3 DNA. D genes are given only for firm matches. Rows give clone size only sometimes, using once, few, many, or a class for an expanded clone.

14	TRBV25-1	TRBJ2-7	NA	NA	CASRGEQMHYEQYF	TGTGCCAGCAGAGGGGAACAGATGCACTACGAGCAGTACTTC
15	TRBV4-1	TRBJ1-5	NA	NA	CASSLRGVSNQPQHF	TGCGCCAGCAGCCTCAGAGGGGTGAGCAATCAGCCCCAGCATTTT
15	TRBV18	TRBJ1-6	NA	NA	CASSQMAVGNSPLHF	TGTGCCAGCTCACAAATGGCGGTGGGGAATTCACCCCTCCACTTT
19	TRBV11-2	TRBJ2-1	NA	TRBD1	CASSLDSGTGGSSYNEQFF	TGTGCCAGCAGCTTAGACTCGGGGACAGGGGGGTCCTCCTACAATGAGCAGTTCTTC
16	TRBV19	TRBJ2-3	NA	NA	CASSIDWTASTDTQYF	TGTGCCAGTAGTATAGATTGGACAGCTAGCACAGATACGCAGTATTTT
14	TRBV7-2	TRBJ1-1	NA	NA	CASSSANSGTEAFF	TGTGCCAGCAGCTCAGCGAACTCGGGGACTGAAGCTTTCTTT
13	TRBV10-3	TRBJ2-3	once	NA	CAISPTSGIPWYF	TGTGCCATCAGCCCTACTAGTGGTATACCGTGGTATTTT
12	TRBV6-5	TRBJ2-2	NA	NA	CASSFRTGELFF	TGTGCCAGCAGTTTCCGGACCGGGGAGCTGTTTTTT
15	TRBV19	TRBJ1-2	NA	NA	CASRPRTDFNYGYTF	TGTGCCAGCCGACCACGGACAGATTTTAACTATGGCTACACCTTC
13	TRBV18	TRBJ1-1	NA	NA	CASSESLNTEAFF	TGTGCCAGCTCAGAGTCCTTGAACACTGAAGCTTTCTTT
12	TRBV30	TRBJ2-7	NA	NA	CAWSVLTHEQYF	TGTGCCTGGAGTGTACTAACCCACGAGCAGTACTTC
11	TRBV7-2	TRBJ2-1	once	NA	CASSLDNEQFF	TGTGCCAGCAGCTTGGACAATGAGCAGTTCTTC
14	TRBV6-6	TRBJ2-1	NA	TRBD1	CASRTGQALSEQFF	TGTGCCAGCAGGACCGGACAGGCGCTTAGTGAGCAGTTCTTC
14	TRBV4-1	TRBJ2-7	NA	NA	CASSQAGLFYEQYF	TGCGCCAGCAGCCAAGCGGGACTGTTTTACGAGCAGTACTTC
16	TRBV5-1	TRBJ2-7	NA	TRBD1	CASSGGGTGVTYEQYF	TGCGCCAGCAGCGGTGGCGGGACAGGGGTCACCTACGAGCAGTACTTC
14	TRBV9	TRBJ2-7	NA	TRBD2	CASSQTGGVYEQYF	TGTGCCAGCAGCCAAACGGGGGGAGTCTACGAGCAGTACTTC
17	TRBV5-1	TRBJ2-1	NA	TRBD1	CASSVSAGTGGEGEQFF	TGCGCCAGCAGCGTGTCGGCCGGGACAGGGGGCGAGGGGGAGCAGTTCTTC
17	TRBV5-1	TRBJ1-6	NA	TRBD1	CASSSPQGSSYNSPLHF	TGCGCCAGCAGCTCCCCACAGGGGAGCTCCTATAATTCACCCCTCCACTTT
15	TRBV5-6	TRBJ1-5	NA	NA	CASSRYGGVNQPQHF	TGTGCCAGCAGCCGATACGGGGGGGTCAATCAGCCCCAGCATTTT
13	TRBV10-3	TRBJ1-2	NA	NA	CAITEGMGYGYTF	TGTGCCATCACCGAGGGGATGGGCTATGGCTACACCTTC
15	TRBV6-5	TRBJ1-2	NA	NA	CASSYSWDRNYGYTF	TGTGCCAGCAGTTACTCCTGGGACCGGAACTATGGCTACACCTTC
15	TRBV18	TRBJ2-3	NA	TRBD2	CASSLAGGPTDTQYF	TGTGCCAGCTCTCTTGCGGGGGGACCCACAGATACGCAGTATTTT
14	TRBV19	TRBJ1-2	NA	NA	CASSRGDGNYGYTF	TGTGCCAGTAGTCGCGGGGACGGAAACTATGGCTACACCTTC
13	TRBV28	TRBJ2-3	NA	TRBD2	CASTGLVPDTQYF	TGTGCCAGCACGGGACTAGTGCCAGATACGCAGTATTTT
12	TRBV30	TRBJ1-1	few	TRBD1	CAWRDRGGKAFF	TGTGCCTGGAGGGACAGGGGAGGGAAAGCTTTCTTT
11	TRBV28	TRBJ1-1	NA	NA	CASQLNTEAFF	TGTGCCAGCCAGTTGAACACTGAAGCTTTCTTT